This T cell receptor beta chain was observed in a study of cytomegalovirus exposure and HLA in healthy donors. The study's findings and limits: Most TCR beta V segments were productive about 87% or about 30% of the time in an earlier analysis. The authors later linked a missense DCLRE1C variant to TCR beta V- and J-gene trimming. Reportedly, a later analysis found an Asian-associated ancestry cluster had fewer N-insertions than the roughly 670-donor mean. Published work reported that the classifier diagnosed cytomegalovirus status with high specificity and sensitivity.

In the PCR, 60 Vbeta and 13 Jbeta primers were used. The protocol was immunoSEQ multiplex PCR, while the TCRdb copy is restricted to in-frame clones and leaves out a portion. The sample consists of about 130,000 clones, 84% of them appearing once. Trimming at V came to 4 bases and at J to 5 bases, leaving 10 bases not matched to a gene. The CDR3 extends over 15 amino acids. Per the germline V gene, CDR1 is SGDLS and CDR2 is YYNGEE. Turning to this clone: Its antigen is unidentified.

This TCR was sampled from a man aged 50-60 years in good health and CMV-seronegative. The specimen sequenced was PBMCs. The chain employs TRBV9 and TRBJ2-5; 8 nucleotides line up with TRBD2. The CDR3 DNA reads as TGTGCCAGCAGCCCATCAGGGACTAGTAGGGAGACCCAGTACTTC. It translates to CASSPSGTSRETQYF.